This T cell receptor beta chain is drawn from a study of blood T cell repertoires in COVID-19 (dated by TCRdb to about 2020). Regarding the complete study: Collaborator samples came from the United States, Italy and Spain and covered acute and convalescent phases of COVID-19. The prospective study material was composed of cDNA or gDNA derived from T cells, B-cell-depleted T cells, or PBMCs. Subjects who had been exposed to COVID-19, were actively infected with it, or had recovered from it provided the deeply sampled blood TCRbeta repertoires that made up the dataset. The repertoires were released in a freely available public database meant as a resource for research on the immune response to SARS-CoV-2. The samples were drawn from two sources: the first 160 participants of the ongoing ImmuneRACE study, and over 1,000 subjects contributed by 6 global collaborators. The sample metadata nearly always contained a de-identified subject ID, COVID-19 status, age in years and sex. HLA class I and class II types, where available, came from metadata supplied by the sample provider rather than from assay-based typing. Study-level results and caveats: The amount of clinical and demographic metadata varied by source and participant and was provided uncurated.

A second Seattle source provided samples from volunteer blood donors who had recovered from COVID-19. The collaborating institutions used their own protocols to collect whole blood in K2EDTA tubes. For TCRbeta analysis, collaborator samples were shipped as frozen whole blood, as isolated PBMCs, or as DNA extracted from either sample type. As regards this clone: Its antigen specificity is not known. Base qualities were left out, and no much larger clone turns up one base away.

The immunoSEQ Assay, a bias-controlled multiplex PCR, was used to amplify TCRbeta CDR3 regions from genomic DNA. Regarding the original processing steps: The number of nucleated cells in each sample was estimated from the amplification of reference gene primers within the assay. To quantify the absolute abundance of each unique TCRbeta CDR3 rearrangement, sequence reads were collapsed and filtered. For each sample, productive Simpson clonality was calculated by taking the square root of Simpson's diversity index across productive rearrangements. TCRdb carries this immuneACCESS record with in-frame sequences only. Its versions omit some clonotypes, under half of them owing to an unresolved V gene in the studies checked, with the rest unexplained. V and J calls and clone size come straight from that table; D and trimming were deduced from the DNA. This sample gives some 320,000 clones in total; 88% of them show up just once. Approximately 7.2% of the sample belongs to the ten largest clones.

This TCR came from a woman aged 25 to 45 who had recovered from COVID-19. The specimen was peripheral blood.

The DNA sequence is given as TGTGCCAGCAGCTTAGTACAGGGGGCCGTTTCACCCCTCCACTTT. It translates as CASSLVQGAVSPLHF. The rearrangement combines TRBV7-9 with TRBJ1-6, and 9 bases in between align with TRBD1. Trimming leaves V shorter by 1 base and J shorter by 9 bases, with the junction holding 4 bases beyond the gene matches. Sequences SEHNR (CDR1) and FQNEAQ (CDR2) are obtained from the germline V gene (reference sequence). There are 15 amino acids in the CDR3, from cysteine to phenylalanine inclusive. Only CDR3 DNA is held: 45 bases, read in frame from base 1.